The present TCR beta chain was sequenced within a study of CD8+ T cells in alopecia areata. Looking at the study overall: Among treated patients, oral tofacitinib was administered at 5 to 10 mg twice daily. Overall study results and limits: Unlike in mice, where it was clearer, TCR sharing across patients was less clear, possibly HLA-related. Scalp sample data also include resident alphabeta T cells from normal skin.

Indicated treatment: oral pan-JAK inhibitor, 5-10 mg twice daily. Individuals with alopecia areata gave both lesional scalp punch biopsies and peripheral blood for collection. Investigators isolated RNA and reverse transcribed it into cDNA to act as the sequencing template. Repertoires were generated with immunoSEQ multiplex PCR, while TCRdb's copy carries only in-frame clones and drops some. The sample records around 180,000 clones, about three fifths being singletons. CDR1 and CDR2 (germline): SGHTA, FQGNSA. The CDR3 has 11 amino acids, counting both end residues. To note about this clone: The antigen is unknown. The CDR3 does not end in the conserved phenylalanine or tryptophan, so this is likely a read error. The DNA is omitted, as the CDR3 cannot be located on it reliably, and the CDR3 follows TCRdb's listing.

The chain is built from TRBV7-2 and TRBJ1-1. The sequence derives from a human donor with alopecia areata. The specimen was CD4+ T cells sorted from blood, collected at week 24, from a patient treated with tofacitinib. This chain's CDR3 is CASSLAPSLEV.